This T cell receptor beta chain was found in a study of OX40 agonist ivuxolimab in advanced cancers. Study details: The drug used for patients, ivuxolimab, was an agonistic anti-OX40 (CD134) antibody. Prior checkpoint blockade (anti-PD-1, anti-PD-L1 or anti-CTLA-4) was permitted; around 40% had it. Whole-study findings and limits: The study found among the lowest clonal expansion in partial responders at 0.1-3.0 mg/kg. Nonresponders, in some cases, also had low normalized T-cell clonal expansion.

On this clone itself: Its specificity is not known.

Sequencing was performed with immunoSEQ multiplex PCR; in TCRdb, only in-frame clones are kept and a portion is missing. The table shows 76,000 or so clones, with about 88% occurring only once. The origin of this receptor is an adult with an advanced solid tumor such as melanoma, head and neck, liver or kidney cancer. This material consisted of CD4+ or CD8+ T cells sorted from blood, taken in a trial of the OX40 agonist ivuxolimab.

DNA for the CDR3: TGTGCCGCCTCCCCTAGCGGGGGAGGATCCTATAATTCACCCCTCCACTTT. This encodes CAASPSGGGSYNSPLHF. The chain combines TRBV10-3 with TRBJ1-6; D is possibly TRBD1 (5 bases). The CDR3 loop spans 17 amino acids. V lost 11 bases and J lost 1, with 21 bases in between. Germline V CDR1 and CDR2: ENHRY, SYGVKD.